Listed below are T cell receptor beta chains from one sample, sequenced in a study of T cell changes during pregnancy in multiple sclerosis. Some clones are missing from TCRdb's copy, which holds only in-frame ones; the method was immunoSEQ multiplex PCR. The data contain about 59,000 clones, roughly 94% of them seen just once; the ten biggest clones take up roughly 2.5%. Source: CD8+ T cells from peripheral blood mononuclear cells, taken after pregnancy. All receptors derive from a female donor with multiple sclerosis, enrolled in a pregnancy study. The conserved cysteine and the conserved F or W are not part of the CDR3 here.

ASSIDWGSYSGNTIY TRBJ1-3 TRBV19
ASRPGTDYTMGYT TRBJ1-2 TRBV6-5
ASSTVGGGGYEQY TRBJ2-7 TRBV27
ASSSILAAANTGELF TRBJ2-2 TRBV2
ASSKGQGGRVSYNEQF TRBJ2-1 TRBV21-1
AWRSGQAYEQY TRBJ2-7 TRBV30
ASRPGQGPYEQY TRBJ2-7 TRBV19
ASAPGRDQPQH TRBJ1-5 TRBV12-5
AWSVSQGWDTEAF TRBJ1-1 TRBV30
ASSLETSGSLYEQY TRBJ2-7 TRBV14
ASSIKGQRNQPQH TRBJ1-5 TRBV19
ASSTGLADLSSYNEQF TRBJ2-1 TRBV5-1
ASSSGIVTNTEAF TRBJ1-1 TRBV5-1
ASSLVVTGGGYT TRBJ1-2 TRBV7-9
ASSLYRGADTQY TRBJ2-3 TRBV6-5
ASSPTPGNTEAF TRBJ1-1 TRBV6-5
ASRDGLAGGSDTQY TRBJ2-3 TRBV4-1
ATRLDRNTEAF TRBJ1-1 TRBV7-9
ASSTHPSDEQY TRBJ2-7 TRBV11-2
ASSDRGYEQY TRBJ2-7 TRBV27
ASRTGTGNGYT TRBJ1-2 TRBV27
ASGIQGNTEAF TRBJ1-1 TRBV5-4
ASSYDRGSGELF TRBJ2-2 TRBV6-5
AISGTGTSGKPYNEQF TRBJ2-1 TRBV10-3
ASSSSGGHTYEQY TRBJ2-7 TRBV7-2
ASSLWGRNGYT TRBJ1-2 TRBV5-1
ASSLLPTQGRTQY TRBJ2-5 TRBV7-8
ASSFGGPDTQY TRBJ2-3 TRBV7-9
ASRPGLGTDPKTQY TRBJ2-5 TRBV7-9
ASSPESPGYNEQF TRBJ2-1 TRBV9
ASSQREHYEQY TRBJ2-7 TRBV7-9
ASSSSRVPTSAGYEQY TRBJ2-7 TRBV7-9
ASSRGQGYANTEAF TRBJ1-1 TRBV5-1
ASSLAWTSGFYEQY TRBJ2-7 TRBV7-2
ASSIVTGTNAF TRBJ2-1 TRBV19
ASSPGDEVRNSNQPQH TRBJ1-5 TRBV28
ASSWTGQDYNEQF TRBJ2-1 TRBV7-9
ASSSDSDSGNTIY TRBJ1-3 TRBV6-6
ASNLPGQGSSQCQGTGELF TRBJ2-2 TRBV21-1
ASSLRDRGRNEQF TRBJ2-1 TRBV14
ASSNRGDEQY TRBJ2-7 TRBV7-9
ASSALAGGQETQY TRBJ2-5 TRBV9
ASSWEQPYNEQF TRBJ2-1 TRBV6-5
ASSFSSGSQETQY TRBJ2-5 TRBV7-6
ASSLGNTEAF TRBJ1-1 TRBV28
ASSQGQGRGGYT TRBJ1-2 TRBV16
SVEGLGGQY TRBJ2-3 TRBV29-1
ASSIDSSYEQY TRBJ2-7 TRBV9
AWSVGSGARETQY TRBJ2-5 TRBV30
ASGIAGSSYEQY TRBJ2-7 TRBV5-1
ASSQEPSGRNEQF TRBJ2-1 TRBV4-2
ASQVVAAGSTQY TRBJ2-3 TRBV27
ASGTSAGGGGDEQF TRBJ2-1 TRBV2
SVKEYTDTQY TRBJ2-3 TRBV29-1
ASSQGGRGDEQY TRBJ2-7 TRBV4-2
ASSLSPRGGYEQY TRBJ2-7 TRBV7-3
ASSPLKTVTFSNQPQH TRBJ1-5 TRBV27
ASTPHGTGTHEQY TRBJ2-7 TRBV6-6
ASSVDRVFVSYEQY TRBJ2-7 TRBV7-8